A selection of T cell receptor beta chains follows, all from one sample in a study of blood T cells in healthy people across ages. In TCRdb, the 5' RACE reads were re-called with MiXCR into one record per CDR3 protein. The data hold roughly 1,800,000 distinct CDR3 sequences, with around half observed a single time. Sequencing was done on a sample of blood. The receptors stem from a woman in her thirties or forties in good health. CDR3s include the opening cysteine and the closing phenylalanine or tryptophan. The order of the fields is D gene, CDR3 length, V gene, J gene, clone size, CDR3 DNA, CDR3 protein. A D gene is named only where the DNA matches it firmly. Some rows have no size entry. The others give once, few or many, or a class for an expanded clone.

>.|13|TRBV6-6|TRBJ1-1|few
TGTGCCAGCAGTTACGACCCGAACACTGAAGCTTTCTTT
CASSYDPNTEAFF
>.|15|TRBV29-1|TRBJ1-4|.
TGCAGCGTTGCGAGGGGCCCTGCAACTAATGAAAAACTGTTTTTT
CSVARGPATNEKLFF
>TRBD1|15|TRBV4-3|TRBJ1-1|.
TGCGCCAGCAGCCAAGATTACAGGGGGAGTACTGAAGCTTTCTTT
CASSQDYRGSTEAFF
>.|15|TRBV7-7|TRBJ2-5|.
TGTGCTAGCAGCTTACGGCCAGGGCGCCAAGAGACCCAGTACTTC
CASSLRPGRQETQYF
>TRBD1|19|TRBV27|TRBJ2-6|.
TGTGCCAGCAGTTTAAGGGACCGGGACAGGGGGTCTGGGGCCAACGTCCTGACTTTC
CASSLRDRDRGSGANVLTF
>TRBD2|16|TRBV7-2|TRBJ2-3|.
TGTGCCAGCGCCCCCATTACGGGACTAGCCCCAGATACGCAGTATTTT
CASAPITGLAPDTQYF
>.|14|TRBV12-3/TRBV12-4|TRBJ2-7|once
TGTGCCAGCTCGGGTAGGCAGGGACTCCGCGAGCAGTACTTC
CASSGRQGLREQYF
>TRBD2|14|TRBV6-2/TRBV6-3|TRBJ2-5|once
TGTGCCACTCTCCCGGGACTAGTCCAAGAGACCCAGTACTTC
CATLPGLVQETQYF
>.|12|TRBV28|TRBJ2-4|few
TGTGCCAGCAGTCCCGTCGGGGAACAGGGGTACTTC
CASSPVGEQGYF
>.|13|TRBV12-3/TRBV12-4|TRBJ2-1|many
TGTGCCAGCAGTTTCGAACAGGACAATGAGCAGTTCTTC
CASSFEQDNEQFF
>.|14|TRBV6-2/TRBV6-3|TRBJ2-7|.
TGTGCCAGCAGTTACCGGGACACAAACTACGAGCAGTACTTC
CASSYRDTNYEQYF
>.|11|TRBV20-1|TRBJ1-5|few
TGCAGTGCTGGGGCGTACGGGGCCCAGCATTTT
CSAGAYGAQHF
>.|15|TRBV11-3|TRBJ2-4|few
TGTGCCAGCAGCTTAGGTGGGGGGCTCAAAAACATTCAGTACTTC
CASSLGGGLKNIQYF
>TRBD1|14|TRBV7-9|TRBJ2-1|.
TGTGCCAGCAGCGTAGTTGACAGGGGTAATGAGCAGTTCTTC
CASSVVDRGNEQFF
>TRBD1|17|TRBV9|TRBJ2-1|few
TGTGCCAGCAGCGTAGGGCTTAGGACAGGGGGCGACTTACTTCAGTTCTTC
CASSVGLRTGGDLLQFF
>.|17|TRBV5-1|TRBJ2-3|few
TGCGCCAGCAGCTTGGCCCGCCTTGGCGGGAGCACAGATACGCAGTATTTT
CASSLARLGGSTDTQYF
>.|16|TRBV10-3|TRBJ1-2|few
TGTGCCATCAGTGAGTTTACCGGAAGGAGTGACTATGGCTACACCTTC
CAISEFTGRSDYGYTF
>.|17|TRBV27|TRBJ1-1|.
TGTGCCAGCACCCATCTTCGAGGGATTTCGGGCGCCACTGAAGCTTTCTTT
CASTHLRGISGATEAFF
>.|15|TRBV6-6|TRBJ2-3|.
TGTGCCATCAACTCCGGGACGTCCAGGGCAGATACGCAGTATTTT
CAINSGTSRADTQYF
>.|15|TRBV10-3|TRBJ1-2|.
TGTGCCATCAGTGAGTCACCGGACAGAGGATATGGCTACACCTTC
CAISESPDRGYGYTF
>TRBD1|14|TRBV28|TRBJ2-1|.
TGTGCCAGCAGTTCCGGGACAGAAGAGAATGAGCAGTTCTTC
CASSSGTEENEQFF
>TRBD1|15|TRBV27|TRBJ1-5|few
TGTGCCAGCAGTTCGGTGGGACAGACCAATCAGCCCCAGCATTTT
CASSSVGQTNQPQHF
>.|15|TRBV7-2|TRBJ1-4|.
TGTGCCAGCAGCCCCCCAGGCAGCCGAAGTGAAAAACTGTTTTTT
CASSPPGSRSEKLFF
>TRBD1|16|TRBV4-3|TRBJ1-6|.
TGCGCCAGCAGCCAAGTACCCCAGGGGGATAATTCACCCCTCCACTTT
CASSQVPQGDNSPLHF
>TRBD1|18|TRBV7-9|TRBJ2-5|.
TGTGCCAGCAGCTTAGGCCGTCCGGGACAGATGTACCAAGAGACCCAGTACTTC
CASSLGRPGQMYQETQYF
>.|13|TRBV7-9|TRBJ2-7|few
TGTGCCAGCAGCTCCATCTCCTCCTACGAGCAGTACTTC
CASSSISSYEQYF
>.|14|TRBV7-9|TRBJ2-3|.
TGTGCCAGCAGCTTGGAGACCTCTTCAGATACGCAGTATTTT
CASSLETSSDTQYF
>.|15|TRBV7-3|TRBJ1-1|.
TGTGCCAGCAGCTTAGGAGGATACCTGAACACTGAAGCTTTCTTT
CASSLGGYLNTEAFF
>.|13|TRBV5-1|TRBJ2-1|.
TGCGCCAGCAGCCCTAGCGCAGGTAATGAGCAGTTCTTC
CASSPSAGNEQFF
>.|13|TRBV20-1|TRBJ2-7|.
TGCAGTGCTAGAGATTCGGCCTACAATGAGCAGTACTTC
CSARDSAYNEQYF
>TRBD2|16|TRBV6-1|TRBJ2-5|few
TGTGCCAGCAGTGAAGTCACTAGCGGGGGACAAGAGACCCAGTACTTC
CASSEVTSGGQETQYF
>TRBD1|15|TRBV6-5|TRBJ2-7|few
TGTGCCAGCAGTTACTCGAGGGGGCAGACCTACGAGCAGTACTTC
CASSYSRGQTYEQYF
>.|15|TRBV6-2/TRBV6-3|TRBJ2-5|.
TGTGCCAGCAGTTCATATGGACTACTCCAAGAGACCCAGTACTTC
CASSSYGLLQETQYF